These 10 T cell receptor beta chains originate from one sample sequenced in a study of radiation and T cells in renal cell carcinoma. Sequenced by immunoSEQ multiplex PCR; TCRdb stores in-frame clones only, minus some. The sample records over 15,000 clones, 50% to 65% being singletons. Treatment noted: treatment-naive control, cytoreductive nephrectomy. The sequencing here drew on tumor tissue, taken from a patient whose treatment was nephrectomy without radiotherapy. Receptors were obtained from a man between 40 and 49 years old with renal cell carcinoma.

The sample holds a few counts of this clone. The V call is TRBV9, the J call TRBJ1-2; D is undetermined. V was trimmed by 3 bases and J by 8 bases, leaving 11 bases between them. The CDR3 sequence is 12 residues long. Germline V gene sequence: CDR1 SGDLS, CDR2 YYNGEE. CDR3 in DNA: TGTGCCAGCAGCGCCCGAACGGAGGGCTACACCTTC. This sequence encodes CASSARTEGYTF.

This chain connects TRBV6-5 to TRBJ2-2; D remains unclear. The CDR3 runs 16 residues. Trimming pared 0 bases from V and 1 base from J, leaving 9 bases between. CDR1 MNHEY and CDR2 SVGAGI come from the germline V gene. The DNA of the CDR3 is TGTGCCAGCAGTTACTCCTGGACCTTGAACACCGGGGAGCTGTTTTTT. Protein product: CASSYSWTLNTGELFF.

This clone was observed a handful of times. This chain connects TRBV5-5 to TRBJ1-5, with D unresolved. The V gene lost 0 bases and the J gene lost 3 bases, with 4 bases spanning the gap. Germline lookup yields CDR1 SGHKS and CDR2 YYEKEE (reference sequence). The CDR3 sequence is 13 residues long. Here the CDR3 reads CASSLEVNQPQHF. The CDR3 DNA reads TGTGCCAGCAGCTTGGAGGTCAATCAGCCCCAGCATTTT.

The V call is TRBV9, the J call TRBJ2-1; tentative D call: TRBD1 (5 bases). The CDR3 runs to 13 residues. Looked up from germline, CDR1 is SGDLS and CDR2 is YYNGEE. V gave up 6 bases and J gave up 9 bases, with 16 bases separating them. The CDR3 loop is CASTEPGRGEQFF. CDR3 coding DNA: TGTGCCAGCACCGAACCCGGAAGGGGTGAGCAGTTCTTC.

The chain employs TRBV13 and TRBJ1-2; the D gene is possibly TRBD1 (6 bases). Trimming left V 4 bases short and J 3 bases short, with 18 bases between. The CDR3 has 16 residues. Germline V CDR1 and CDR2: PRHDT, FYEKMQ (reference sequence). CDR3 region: CASSSYRVGGDYGYTF. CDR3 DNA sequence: TGTGCCAGCAGCTCTTACAGGGTTGGTGGGGACTATGGCTACACCTTC.

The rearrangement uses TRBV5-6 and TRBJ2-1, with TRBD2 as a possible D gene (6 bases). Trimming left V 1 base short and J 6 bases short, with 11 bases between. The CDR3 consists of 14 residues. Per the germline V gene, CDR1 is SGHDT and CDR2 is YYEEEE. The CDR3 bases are TGTGCCAGCAGCTTGTTCGCGGGGATCAATGAGCAGTTCTTC. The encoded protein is CASSLFAGINEQFF.

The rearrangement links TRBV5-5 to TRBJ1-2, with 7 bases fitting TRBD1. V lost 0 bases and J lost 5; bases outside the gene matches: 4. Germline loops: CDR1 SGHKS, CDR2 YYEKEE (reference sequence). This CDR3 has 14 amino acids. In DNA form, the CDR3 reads TGTGCCAGCAGCTTGGTGGCCAGGGGGTATGGCTACACCTTC. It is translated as CASSLVARGYGYTF.

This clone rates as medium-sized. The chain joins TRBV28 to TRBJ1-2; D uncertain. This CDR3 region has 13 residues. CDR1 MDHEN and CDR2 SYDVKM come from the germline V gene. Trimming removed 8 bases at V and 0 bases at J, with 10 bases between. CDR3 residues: CASGVLSNYGYTF. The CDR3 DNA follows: TGTGCCAGCGGTGTTCTGTCTAACTATGGCTACACCTTC.

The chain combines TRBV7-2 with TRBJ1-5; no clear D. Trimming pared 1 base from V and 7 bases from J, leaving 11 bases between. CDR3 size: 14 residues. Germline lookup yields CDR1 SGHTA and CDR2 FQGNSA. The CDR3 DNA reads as TGTGCCAGCAGCTTAGAAGCGGGTCTGCAGCCCCAGCATTTT. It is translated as CASSLEAGLQPQHF. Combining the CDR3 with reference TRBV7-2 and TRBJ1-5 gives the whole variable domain GAGVSQSPSNKVTEKGKDVELRCDPISGHTALYWYRQSLGQGLEFLIYFQGNSAPDKSGLPSDRFSAERTGGSVSTLTIQRTQQEDSAVYLCASSLEAGLQPQHFGDGTRLSIL.

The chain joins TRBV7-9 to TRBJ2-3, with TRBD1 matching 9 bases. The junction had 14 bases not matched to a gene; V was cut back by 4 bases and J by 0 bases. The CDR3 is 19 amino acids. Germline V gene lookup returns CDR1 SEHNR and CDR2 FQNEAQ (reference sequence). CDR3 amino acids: CASSSWDPGQGNSTDTQYF. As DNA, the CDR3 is TGTGCCAGCAGCTCGTGGGATCCGGGACAGGGAAATAGCACAGATACGCAGTATTTT.